The 11 T cell receptor beta chains presented below share a single source sample, sequenced in a study of CD8 T cells in ankylosing spondylitis. TCRdb fed the 5' RACE reads into MiXCR, producing one record per CDR3 protein. The data contain approximately 150,000 distinct CDR3 sequences, under 35% of them singletons. Sequenced: synovial fluid, either unsorted or a sorted T cell fraction (not recorded which). The receptors stem from a male donor with ankylosing spondylitis.

The V call is TRBV12-3 or TRBV12-4, the J call TRBJ2-1; D ambiguous. Trimming pared 5 bases from V and 2 bases from J, leaving 10 bases between. The CDR3 loop spans 14 amino acids. CDR3 in amino acids: CASSPRLPYNEQFF. CDR3 nucleotides: TGTGCCAGCAGTCCCAGGTTGCCCTACAATGAGCAGTTCTTC.

CDR3 sequence reads: CASSRTSLGNEQFF. Here the CDR3 DNA reads TGTGCCAGTAGTCGGACATCGCTAGGCAATGAGCAGTTCTTC. The J gene is TRBJ2-1, the V gene TRBV19; the D gene is possibly TRBD1 (5 bases). The CDR3 totals 14 residues. Germline V gives CDR1 LNHDA, CDR2 SQIVND (reference sequence). V lost 5 bases and J lost 6, with 14 bases in between.

The chain joins TRBV3-1 to TRBJ2-1; unclear D gene. With 3 bases removed from V and 4 bases from J, the gap between germline ends came to 7 bases. The CDR3 is 13 amino acids. Per the germline V gene, CDR1 is LGHDT and CDR2 is YNNKEL (reference sequence). In DNA, the CDR3 is TGTGCCAGCAGCCATACAGTTTACAATGAGCAGTTCTTC. This sequence encodes CASSHTVYNEQFF.

In DNA, the CDR3 is TGTGCCAGCTCACTGGGACTAGCGGGCCTCAATGAGCAGTTCTTC. Encoded protein: CASSLGLAGLNEQFF. The chain combines TRBV18 with TRBJ2-1; TRBD2 matches at 12 bases. The CDR3 runs to 15 residues. The germline V gene has CDR1 KGHSH and CDR2 LQKENI. V lost 4 bases and J lost 6; bases outside the gene matches: 4.

This clonotype was recorded a few times. This sequence joins TRBV7-2 and TRBJ1-2; D uncertain. V lost 1 base and J 4 bases, leaving 10 bases between the germline ends. The CDR3 spans 14 residues. Germline lookup yields CDR1 SGHTA and CDR2 FQGNSA. CDR3 region: CASSLGSGGYGYTF. In DNA, the CDR3 is TGTGCCAGCAGCTTAGGTTCGGGAGGCTATGGCTACACCTTC.

The CDR3 here is CATRDRLGETQYF. CDR3 DNA: TGTGCCACCAGGGACCGGCTAGGAGAGACCCAGTACTTC. The gene calls are TRBV2 and TRBJ2-5, with D perhaps being TRBD1 or TRBD2 (5 bases each). V was shortened by 10 bases and J by 4 bases, with 16 bases between the two germline ends. Germline values: CDR1 SNHLY, CDR2 FYNNEI. The CDR3 length is 13 residues.

This clonotype was recorded a few times. The rearrangement uses TRBV7-2 and TRBJ2-2; D call uncertain. From germline, CDR1 is SGHTA and CDR2 FQGNSA. The V and J ends lost 5 bases and 4 bases respectively, with 14 bases between them. CDR3 length: 15 residues. In nucleotides, the CDR3 is TGTGCCAGCAGCCCCCAAGGATTAGTCACCGGGGAGCTGTTTTTT. It codes for CASSPQGLVTGELFF.

This clonotype showed up just a few times. The chain links TRBV7-9 to TRBJ2-5, with 7 bases that match TRBD1. CDR3 length equals 14 residues. The V and J ends lost 5 bases and 4 bases, in that order; junction bases with no gene match: 7. Germline-derived CDR1 and CDR2 are SEHNR and FQNEAQ (reference sequence). This chain's CDR3 is CASSPSTGVETQYF. The CDR3 DNA reads TGTGCCAGCAGCCCCTCCACAGGGGTAGAGACCCAGTACTTC.

The chain is built from TRBV7-9 and TRBJ2-7, with 8 bases fitting TRBD1. V lost 5 bases, J lost 2 bases, and 11 bases stayed unmatched. Germline V gives CDR1 SEHNR, CDR2 FQNEAQ (reference sequence). CDR3 length equals 16 residues. CDR3 protein: CASSKTGQGAAYEQYF. CDR3 sequence (DNA): TGTGCCAGCAGCAAAACAGGACAGGGAGCCGCCTACGAGCAGTACTTC.

The chain recombines TRBV11-3 with TRBJ2-2, with 8 bases identical to TRBD1. Germline trimming cut 7 bases from V and 4 bases from J; bases unmatched to any gene: 8. Germline V gene sequence: CDR1 SGHNT, CDR2 YENEEA. The CDR3 runs to 15 residues. The CDR3 DNA is TGTGCCAGCACCCCCGGTGACAGGGGCACCGGGGAGCTGTTTTTT. Protein: CASTPGDRGTGELFF.

The J gene is TRBJ1-5, the V gene TRBV10-3; 11 bases are a match to TRBD1. Germline loops: CDR1 ENHRY, CDR2 SYGVKD. J lost 1 base, V lost 4 bases, and 0 bases had no gene match. CDR3 length: 15 amino acids. CDR3 loop: CAISGDRGSNQPQHF. CDR3 coding DNA: TGTGCCATCAGTGGGGACAGGGGGAGCAATCAGCCCCAGCATTTT.